This T cell receptor (beta chain) was profiled in a study of tissue T cells after allogeneic stem cell transplantation. The V gene lost 6 bases and the J gene lost 7 bases, with 18 bases spanning the gap. The CDR3 has 14 amino acids. Germline loops: CDR1 MNHEY, CDR2 SMNVEV (reference sequence). Clones were sequenced by immunoSEQ multiplex PCR, and TCRdb holds only the in-frame ones, with some missing. The top ten hold approximately 24% of the sample, which has some 9,800 clones, approximately 65% seen once. The TCR comes from an older male donor with lung cancer. Sample: tissue from the stomach, taken at autopsy. The chain recombines TRBV27 with TRBJ1-1; TRBD1 might be the D (6 bases). CDR3 nucleotides: TGTGCCAGCAGGTATCTTGTCGCGGACAGTGAAGCTTTCTTT. Translation: CASRYLVADSEAFF.